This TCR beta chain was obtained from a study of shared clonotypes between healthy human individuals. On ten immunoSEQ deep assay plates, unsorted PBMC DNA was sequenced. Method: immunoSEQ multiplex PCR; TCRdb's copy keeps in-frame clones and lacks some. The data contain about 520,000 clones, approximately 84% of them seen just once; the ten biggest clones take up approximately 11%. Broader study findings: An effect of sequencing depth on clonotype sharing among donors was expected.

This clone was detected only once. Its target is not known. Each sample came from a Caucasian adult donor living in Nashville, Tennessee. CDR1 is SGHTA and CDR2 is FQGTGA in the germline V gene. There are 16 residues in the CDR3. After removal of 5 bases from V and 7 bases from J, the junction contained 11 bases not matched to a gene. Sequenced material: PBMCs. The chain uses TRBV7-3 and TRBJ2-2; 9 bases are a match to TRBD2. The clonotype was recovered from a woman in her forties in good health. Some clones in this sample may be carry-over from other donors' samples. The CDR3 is CASSITSGRTFGELFF. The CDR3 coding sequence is TGTGCCAGCAGCATCACTAGCGGGCGTACATTCGGGGAGCTGTTTTTT.